The 9 T cell receptor beta chains listed next were all sequenced from one sample in a study of Ad26.COV2.S vaccination and SARS-CoV-2 variants. Stated treatment: roughly 20 received Ad26.COV2.S at low or high dose, single or two shots; roughly five received placebo; per-sample allocation not given. Day 63 after the first injection of vaccine or placebo was the sampling time. Using immunoSEQ multiplex PCR, the repertoire was profiled, and TCRdb retains in-frame clones only, with some absent. The sample consists of some 400,000 clones, approximately 90% of them appearing once. Sequenced material: peripheral blood, taken in a trial of Ad26.COV2.S vaccine versus placebo. The receptors come from a person between 18 and 65 years old who received the Ad26.COV2.S COVID-19 vaccine or a placebo.

The J gene is TRBJ2-1, the V gene TRBV7-9, with 10 nucleotides matching TRBD1. V lost 8 bases and J lost 7; bases outside the gene matches: 11. Germline V gene sequence: CDR1 SEHNR, CDR2 FQNEAQ (reference sequence). This CDR3 contains 15 residues. The CDR3 region has the DNA TGTGCCAGCTATAGGGGGGACAGGGGTAGGAATGAGCAGTTCTTC. Its protein product is CASYRGDRGRNEQFF.

Regarding this clone: One end of the junction is discordant with germline, which a read error may explain. The genes are TRBV19 and TRBJ2-1; 14 nucleotides align to TRBD2. The germline V gene encodes CDR1 LNHDA and CDR2 SQIVND (reference sequence). The CDR3 is 13 amino acids. CDR3 DNA sequence: TGTGCCAGTAGTCAACCGGGACTAGCGGGAGTCCTCTTC. Its translation: CASSQPGLAGVLF.

The V call is TRBV28, the J call TRBJ2-4, with 15 bases identical to TRBD2. The junction had 8 bases not matched to a gene; V was cut back by 6 bases and J by 2 bases. The CDR3 runs 18 residues. From germline, CDR1 is MDHEN and CDR2 SYDVKM. The CDR3 DNA sequence: TGTGCCAGCAGGACTGGACTAGCGGGAGGGCCATCCAAAAACATTCAGTACTTC. Amino acids: CASRTGLAGGPSKNIQYF.

This sequence joins TRBV3-1 (or the pseudogene TRBV3-2) and TRBJ2-7; D unclear. Germline V gene lookup returns CDR1 LGHDT and CDR2 YNNKEL (reference sequence). The CDR3 sequence is 13 residues long. V was trimmed by 0 bases and J by 4 bases, leaving 7 bases between them. The CDR3 sequence: CASSQELNYEQYF. The CDR3 DNA reads TGTGCCAGCAGCCAAGAGTTGAATTACGAGCAGTACTTC.

CDR3 sequence (DNA): TGTGCCAGCAGCCAAGAAGGACAGGGCCTCCACTTT. Its translation is CASSQEGQGLHF. This chain links TRBV3-1 (or the pseudogene TRBV3-2) with TRBJ1-6, with 8 bases fitting TRBD1. V was pared by 0 bases and J by 15 bases, with 1 base of the junction left unmatched. The CDR3 is 12 residues long. The germline CDR1 and CDR2 sequences are LGHDT and YNNKEL (reference sequence).

This chain connects TRBV7-3 to TRBJ2-2; 8 positions match TRBD1. V trimming: 5 bases; J trimming: 4 bases; junction bases outside the gene matches: 6. This CDR3 contains 15 residues. Germline loops: CDR1 SGHTA, CDR2 FQGTGA. In nucleotides, the CDR3 is TGTGCCAGCAGCGTACAGGGGGTGGCCACCGGGGAGCTGTTTTTT. It yields the protein CASSVQGVATGELFF.

V usage is TRBV7-2 and J usage is TRBJ2-3; 9 nucleotides match TRBD1. V lost 5 bases to trimming and J lost 4 bases; unmatched junction nucleotides: 7. The germline gives CDR1 SGHTA, CDR2 FQGNSA. This CDR3 spans 15 amino acids. In DNA, the CDR3 is TGTGCCAGCAGCCAAACAGGGGGCGCCCCAGATACGCAGTATTTT. Translated, it gives CASSQTGGAPDTQYF.

This sequence joins TRBV4-1 and TRBJ2-1, with 14 positions matching TRBD2. The V gene's germline CDR1 is MGHRA and CDR2 YSYEKL. The V gene end was trimmed by 0 bases and the J gene end by 13 bases; junction bases not matched to a gene: 8. The CDR3 length is 16 residues. The CDR3 bases are TGCGCCAGCAGCCAAGAAGCCGGGACTAGCGGGAGACAACAGTTCTTC. Translation gives CASSQEAGTSGRQQFF.

This rearrangement joins TRBV28 to TRBJ1-6; TRBD1 matches at 8 bases. The V segment lost 2 bases and the J segment 10 bases; nucleotides outside the gene matches: 7. CDR1 and CDR2 from the germline V gene are MDHEN and SYDVKM. This CDR3 region has 15 residues. CDR3 region: CASSLRGRGLSPLHF. CDR3 nucleotide sequence: TGTGCCAGCAGTTTAAGAGGCAGGGGGCTGTCACCCCTCCACTTT.